The 27 T cell receptor beta chains listed next were all sequenced from one sample in a study of shared clonotypes between healthy human individuals. Using immunoSEQ multiplex PCR, the repertoire was profiled, and TCRdb retains in-frame clones only, with some absent. The sample lists hundreds of thousands of clones; approximately 73% were seen once. The sample comprised memory CD4+ T cells sorted from blood. The subset denotes: CD45RA-negative fraction. Receptor source: a woman aged 25 to 39 in good health.

The sample holds a few counts of this clone. This chain joins TRBV5-1 and TRBJ2-4, with D unresolved. CDR1 is SGHRS and CDR2 is YFSETQ in the germline V gene. This CDR3 spans 15 amino acids. Trimming stripped 0 bases from V and 6 bases from J, with 13 bases between. In DNA, the CDR3 is TGCGCCAGCAGCTTGGGTTCTGGCGCCGGAAACATTCAGTACTTC. Its translation is CASSLGSGAGNIQYF. Full variable domain (rest looked up from reference TRBV5-1 and TRBJ2-4): KAGVTQTPRYLIKTRGQQVTLSCSPISGHRSVSWYQQTPGQGLQFLFEYFSETQRNKGNFPGRFSGRQFSNSRSEMNVSTLELGDSALYLCASSLGSGAGNIQYFGAGTRLSVL.

J is TRBJ2-1 and V is TRBV25-1; the match to TRBD1 covers 11 bases. Germline values: CDR1 MGHDK, CDR2 SYGVNS. CDR3 length: 18 amino acids. Trimming took 2 bases from V and 9 from J; bases not matched to a gene: 15. The CDR3 sequence is CASSERDGGTGGFGEQFF. The CDR3 DNA reads TGTGCCAGCAGTGAACGAGATGGTGGGACAGGGGGATTTGGTGAGCAGTTCTTC.

This sequence joins TRBV4-1 and TRBJ2-6; the D gene is possibly TRBD2 (5 bases). The CDR3 contains 17 residues. Germline V gene lookup returns CDR1 MGHRA and CDR2 YSYEKL. V lost 4 bases to trimming and J lost 0 bases, with 13 bases between them. The CDR3 DNA is TGCGCCAGCAGCCCGGCGGAGGAGAGCTCTGGGGCCAACGTCCTGACTTTC. Its translation: CASSPAEESSGANVLTF.

The rearrangement uses TRBV6-6 and TRBJ1-2, with 7 bases that match TRBD1. The germline V gene encodes CDR1 MNHNY and CDR2 SVGAGI (reference sequence). J lost 0 bases, V lost 2 bases, and 3 bases had no gene match. The CDR3 has 15 residues. The CDR3 protein is CASSYDRATNYGYTF. CDR3 coding DNA: TGTGCCAGCAGTTACGACAGGGCTACTAACTATGGCTACACCTTC.

The chain couples TRBV25-1 to TRBJ2-6, with 8 bases lining up with TRBD1. The J segment lost 0 bases and the V segment lost 5 bases, leaving 6 bases of the junction unmatched. The CDR3 sequence is 17 residues long. The germline V gene has CDR1 MGHDK and CDR2 SYGVNS. CDR3 coding DNA: TGTGCCAGCAGTACGACAGGGGCGTTCTCTGGGGCCAACGTCCTGACTTTC. Translating it yields CASSTTGAFSGANVLTF.

This clone showed up just a few times. This CDR3 is also generated by other DNA sequences in the sample. J is TRBJ1-1 and V is TRBV5-1, with D uncertain. Germline assignment: CDR1 SGHRS and CDR2 YFSETQ. V lost 1 base and J 3 bases, leaving 7 bases between the germline ends. CDR3 length: 13 residues. The CDR3 nucleotides read TGCGCCAGCAGCTTGCTGGGAGACACTGAAGCTTTCTTT. It encodes CASSLLGDTEAFF.

The chain links TRBV29-1 to TRBJ2-7; 14 bases are shared with TRBD2. The ends lost 5 bases at V and 9 bases at J; junction bases unmatched: 6. Per the germline V gene, CDR1 is SQVTM and CDR2 is ANQGSEA. There are 13 residues in the CDR3. The CDR3, as DNA: TGCAGCGTTATGGGACTAGCGGGAGAGAGGCAGTACTTC. Translation gives CSVMGLAGERQYF.

The J gene is TRBJ1-2, the V gene TRBV28; possible D gene TRBD1, 5 bases. V was cut by 3 bases and J by 8 bases, with 13 bases left in between. Germline CDR1 MDHEN, CDR2 SYDVKM. The CDR3 contains 13 residues. This chain's CDR3 is CASSLGVRYGYTF. The CDR3 region has the DNA TGTGCCAGCAGTTTGGGGGTAAGGTACGGCTACACCTTC.

This clone was seen only a few times. The rearrangement links TRBV29-1 to TRBJ2-1; D tentatively reads TRBD1 or TRBD2 (5 bases each). CDR3 size: 14 residues. CDR1 and CDR2 (germline): SQVTM, ANQGSEA. V was shortened by 6 bases and J by 4 bases, with 16 bases between the two germline ends. The CDR3 reads CSVDRGVLYNEQFF. In DNA, the CDR3 is TGCAGCGTCGATCGAGGGGTACTGTACAATGAGCAGTTCTTC.

Comments on this clone: This clone may be a read error of a much larger clone one base away. Other nucleotide sequences from this sample produce the same CDR3. The chain has TRBV29-1 and TRBJ2-3; TRBD2 matches 11 bases. Losses at the gene ends were 7 bases for V and 5 bases for J; bases not matched to a gene: 2. The CDR3 sequence is 12 residues long. From germline, CDR1 is SQVTM and CDR2 ANQGSEA. CDR3 amino acids: CSGGTSGDTQYF. The CDR3 DNA reads as TGCAGCGGTGGGACTAGCGGAGATACGCAGTATTTT.

This chain connects TRBV2 to TRBJ2-1; TRBD2 might be the D (5 bases). The germline CDR1 and CDR2 sequences are SNHLY and FYNNEI. The CDR3 contains 13 residues. Trimming took 4 bases from V and 4 from J, leaving 8 bases between them. The CDR3 nucleotides are TGTGCCAGCAGTGGGGGAGAGTACAATGAGCAGTTCTTC. Translating gives CASSGGEYNEQFF.

This chain joins TRBV6-5 and TRBJ2-7, with a possible D match to TRBD2 (6 bases). The CDR3 covers 15 residues. The germline CDR1 and CDR2 sequences are MNHEY and SVGAGI. The germline V and J ends were trimmed by 5 bases and 2 bases, with 16 bases remaining between them. CDR3 bases: TGTGCCAGCAGTCCGGCAGTACTAGCCACCTACGAGCAGTACTTC. Translating it yields CASSPAVLATYEQYF.

This CDR3 is CASSSDDAYGYTF. The CDR3 DNA follows: TGTGCCAGCAGTTCTGATGACGCCTATGGCTACACCTTC. The chain joins TRBV25-1 to TRBJ1-2; D is uncertain. Germline CDR1 MGHDK, CDR2 SYGVNS. There are 13 residues in the CDR3. Trimming took 5 bases from V and 4 from J, leaving 11 bases between them.

There are many counts of this clone. The junction and the germline gene differ at one end; a read error may be behind it. Other DNA sequences in this specimen translate into the identical CDR3. The J gene is TRBJ1-4, the V gene TRBV28, with 7 nucleotides matching TRBD1. The length of the CDR3 is 14 residues. Per germline, CDR1 MDHEN and CDR2 SYDVKM. This CDR3 reads CASSYTGANEKLFF. CDR3 DNA: TGTGCCAGCAGCTATACAGGGGCTAACGAAAAACTGTTTTTT.

This clone was recorded a few times. The V and J genes are TRBV7-2 and TRBJ1-2, with D perhaps matching TRBD1 (5 bases). V lost 5 bases to trimming and J lost 4 bases, with 17 bases between them. Looked up from germline, CDR1 is SGHTA and CDR2 is FQGNSA. This CDR3 has 15 residues. DNA of the CDR3: TGTGCCAGCAGCCCTGGCGGGGGGGGAGGCTATGGCTACACCTTC. Its translation is CASSPGGGGGYGYTF.

This chain joins TRBV2 and TRBJ2-7, with TRBD2 identical over 7 bases. The germline V gene has CDR1 SNHLY and CDR2 FYNNEI. V trimming: 3 bases; J trimming: 2 bases; junction bases outside the gene matches: 7. The CDR3 consists of 15 residues. CDR3 coding DNA: TGTGCCAGCAGTGAGCGGGGGACTTCTACCTACGAGCAGTACTTC. It is translated as CASSERGTSTYEQYF.

This clone was counted between two and nine times. CDR3 sequence: CASSTDASIGYTF. CDR3 coding DNA: TGTGCCAGCAGCACGGACGCCTCTATAGGCTACACCTTC. This chain links TRBV7-8 with TRBJ1-2; unclear D gene. This CDR3 has 13 amino acids. CDR1 SGHVS and CDR2 FQNEAQ come from the germline V gene. V lost 5 bases and J lost 8, with 15 bases in between.

The V call is TRBV28, the J call TRBJ1-5; 7 bases are a match to TRBD1. V dropped 4 bases and J dropped 2; count of bases not matched to a gene: 11. Germline V lookup: CDR1 MDHEN, CDR2 SYDVKM. This CDR3 is built from 17 residues. This CDR3 reads CASSSSSQQGGNQPQHF. The DNA for the CDR3 is TGTGCCAGCAGTTCGAGCAGCCAGCAGGGGGGCAATCAGCCCCAGCATTTT.

This chain uses TRBV25-1 with TRBJ2-3; 7 nucleotides line up with TRBD2. With V trimmed by 7 bases and J by 0 bases, 7 bases remained unmatched. The CDR3 runs 15 residues. Germline assignment: CDR1 MGHDK and CDR2 SYGVNS. The CDR3: CASTSLASSTDTQYF. Written as DNA, the CDR3 is TGTGCCAGCACATCACTAGCGTCAAGCACAGATACGCAGTATTTT. Together with reference TRBV25-1 and TRBJ2-3, the CDR3 gives the full variable domain: EADIYQTPRYLVIGTGKKITLECSQTMGHDKMYWYQQDPGMELHLIHYSYGVNSTEKGDLSSESTVSRIRTEHFPLTLESARPSHTSQYLCASTSLASSTDTQYFGPGTRLTVL.

This clone was counted a single time. The chain has TRBV2 and TRBJ1-4; D unresolved. The CDR3 consists of 14 residues. Trimming cost V 4 bases and J 8 bases, with 14 bases left between them. CDR1 is SNHLY and CDR2 is FYNNEI in the germline V gene. CDR3 in DNA: TGTGCCAGCAGTGTTATAGGGTACTTGGAAAAACTGTTTTTT. Translated: CASSVIGYLEKLFF.

With regard to this clone: Being one base from a much bigger clone, this may be a read error. This chain links TRBV29-1 with TRBJ2-5; tentative D call: TRBD1 (6 bases). Trimming took off 7 bases at V and 9 bases at J, with 18 bases between the two ends. From germline, CDR1 is SQVTM and CDR2 ANQGSEA. This CDR3 spans 12 amino acids. The CDR3 is CSASERPGAQYF. The CDR3 nucleotides are TGCAGCGCTTCAGAGCGGCCAGGGGCCCAGTACTTC.

The chain is built from TRBV29-1 and TRBJ2-7; perhaps TRBD2 as D (7 bases). Germline CDR1 and CDR2: SQVTM and ANQGSEA. V was shortened by 8 bases and J by 0 bases, with 14 bases between the two germline ends. The CDR3 is made up of 13 amino acids. The DNA of the CDR3 is TGCAGCCTTCCGGGGGGCCTCTCCTACGAGCAGTACTTC. As protein: CSLPGGLSYEQYF.

The chain recombines TRBV6-5 with TRBJ1-2; 7 bases fit TRBD1. The junction had 9 bases not matched to a gene; V was cut back by 10 bases and J by 4 bases. This CDR3 has 13 residues. Per the germline V gene, CDR1 is MNHEY and CDR2 is SVGAGI. The CDR3 DNA sequence: TGTGCCATAGGGCCGACAGGGAGCTATGGCTACACCTTC. Protein product: CAIGPTGSYGYTF.

A note on this clone: This may be a read error, as it is one base from a much larger clone. Distinct nucleotide sequences in the sample also encode this CDR3. This chain uses TRBV5-1 with TRBJ2-3; D might be TRBD1 (7 bases). Germline CDR1 is SGHRS and CDR2 is YFSETQ. The CDR3 is 14 residues long. V lost 0 bases and J lost 6, with 11 bases in between. The CDR3 DNA sequence: TGCGCCAGCAGCTTGGGCCAGGGGGGCGATACGCAGTATTTT. Protein product: CASSLGQGGDTQYF.

This clone was seen a handful of times. The chain links TRBV19 to TRBJ1-5, with D perhaps TRBD1 (6 bases). Trimming removed 7 bases from V and 5 bases from J, with 12 bases in between. CDR1 is LNHDA, CDR2 SQIVND, per germline (reference sequence). CDR3 length: 13 amino acids. In DNA, the CDR3 is TGTGCCAGTACGGGGGGCTTCGATCAGCCCCAGCATTTT. It translates to CASTGGFDQPQHF.

V is TRBV29-1 and J is TRBJ2-3, with 7 bases aligning to TRBD1. Germline CDR1 and CDR2: SQVTM and ANQGSEA. The ends lost 7 bases at V and 5 bases at J; junction bases unmatched: 9. The CDR3 sequence is 13 residues long. In DNA form, the CDR3 reads TGCAGCGGTGGGACAGCACGAGGAGATACGCAGTATTTT. Translation gives CSGGTARGDTQYF.

The chain couples TRBV5-6 to TRBJ2-5; D is possibly TRBD1 (5 bases). CDR3 length: 12 amino acids. Trimming took 4 bases from V and 6 from J, leaving 10 bases between them. CDR1 and CDR2 (germline): SGHDT, YYEEEE. In DNA, the CDR3 is TGTGCCAGCAGCCAGTGGGGCAAGACCCAGTACTTC. Its translation: CASSQWGKTQYF.